The TCR beta chain described here comes from a study of PD-L1 blockade in urothelial cancer. Time point meaning: peripheral blood 6 weeks after treatment start. In regard to this clone: The same CDR3 also results from other DNA sequences found in this sample.

The CDR3 sequence is 17 residues long. The J segment lost 4 bases and the V segment lost 4 bases, leaving 11 bases of the junction unmatched. Germline CDR1 reads SGHDT; CDR2 reads YYEEEE. The assay was immunoSEQ multiplex PCR, and TCRdb's table has in-frame clones only and misses some. The repertoire includes over 100,000 clones, around 93% of them detected once, and 3% to 4.5% sits in the top ten. This receptor was obtained from a man aged 55 to 69 with urothelial cancer. The V and J genes are TRBV5-6 and TRBJ2-2, with 9 bases identical to TRBD2. The sequences come from PBMCs, collected around atezolizumab (anti-PD-L1) treatment. The CDR3 coding sequence is TGTGCCAGCAGCGGCGGGAGGGAGGGGGCCGTCACCGGGGAGCTGTTTTTT. Translation: CASSGGREGAVTGELFF.